The rows below give T cell receptor beta chains drawn from one sample of a study of blood T cell repertoires in COVID-19. This table comes from immunoSEQ multiplex PCR, and its TCRdb copy is limited to in-frame clones, with some not included. The sample yields around 220,000 clones, over 75% seen once. Sequencing was performed on PBMCs or T cells enriched from blood (not recorded which). The receptors originated from a woman aged 40 to 49 with acute COVID-19. Each CDR3 is given with its conserved first and last residue. Fields, in order: V gene, J gene, CDR3 length, D gene, clone size, CDR3 DNA, CDR3 protein. The D gene is left open where the match is weak. Clone sizes are given selectively: once, few, many, or a class where the clone is expanded.

V: TRBV9; J: TRBJ1-1; length: 14; D: NA; size: NA; DNA: TGTGCCAGCAGCGAGGTTTGGGGGGGCACTGAAGCTTTCTTT; CDR3: CASSEVWGGTEAFF
V: TRBV7-9; J: TRBJ1-1; length: 14; D: NA; size: NA; DNA: TGTGCCAGCAGCTTAGGCTTAGAGAACACTGAAGCTTTCTTT; CDR3: CASSLGLENTEAFF
V: TRBV27; J: TRBJ2-7; length: 13; D: NA; size: NA; DNA: TGTGCCAGCAGTCCAACTACAACCTACGAGCAGTACTTC; CDR3: CASSPTTTYEQYF
V: TRBV7-3; J: TRBJ2-1; length: 13; D: NA; size: NA; DNA: TGTGCCAGCAGCTTAGAATCTAACAATGAGCAGTTCTTC; CDR3: CASSLESNNEQFF
V: TRBV20-1; J: TRBJ2-1; length: 11; D: NA; size: NA; DNA: TGCAGTGCCCCTAATAACAATGAGCAGTTCTTC; CDR3: CSAPNNNEQFF
V: TRBV19; J: TRBJ2-3; length: 17; D: TRBD2; size: NA; DNA: TGTGCCAGTAGTGCGATGGGGAGGACTAGCGGCACAGATACGCAGTATTTT; CDR3: CASSAMGRTSGTDTQYF
V: TRBV7-3; J: TRBJ2-1; length: 14; D: TRBD1; size: NA; DNA: TGTGCCAGCAGTTCCACCGGGACAGGAGATGAGCAGTTCTTC; CDR3: CASSSTGTGDEQFF
V: TRBV18; J: TRBJ1-1; length: 15; D: NA; size: once; DNA: TGTGCCAGCTCACCACCGGTGTCGGGGGACACTGAAGCTTTCTTT; CDR3: CASSPPVSGDTEAFF
V: TRBV7-6; J: TRBJ2-3; length: 15; D: NA; size: many; DNA: TGTGCCAGCAGCTTAGGGCAGGGAAAGCCAGATACGCAGTATTTT; CDR3: CASSLGQGKPDTQYF
V: TRBV27; J: TRBJ2-7; length: 13; D: NA; size: many; DNA: TGTGCCACCCGGCGGGATTTGACCTACGAGCAGTACTTC; CDR3: CATRRDLTYEQYF
V: TRBV24-1; J: TRBJ1-5; length: 15; D: NA; size: NA; DNA: TGTGCCACCAGTGATTGTTACCAGGGCAATCAGCCCCAGCATTTT; CDR3: CATSDCYQGNQPQHF
V: TRBV30; J: TRBJ1-2; length: 12; D: TRBD1; size: few; DNA: TGTGCCTGGGACAGGGGAGGAGAAGGCTACACCTTC; CDR3: CAWDRGGEGYTF
V: TRBV29-1; J: TRBJ2-3; length: 14; D: NA; size: NA; DNA: TGCAGCGTTGCGGGGCGGGATGGCACAGATACGCAGTATTTT; CDR3: CSVAGRDGTDTQYF
V: TRBV29-1; J: TRBJ2-1; length: 15; D: NA; size: NA; DNA: TGCAGCGTTGAGACAGGACCACAATCCTACAATGAGCAGTTCTTC; CDR3: CSVETGPQSYNEQFF
V: TRBV7-3; J: TRBJ1-6; length: 15; D: TRBD1; size: NA; DNA: TGTGCCAGCAGCTTATCAGGGGGAAGTAATTCACCCCTCCACTTT; CDR3: CASSLSGGSNSPLHF
V: TRBV6-5; J: TRBJ1-6; length: 13; D: TRBD1; size: few; DNA: TGTGCCAGCATCGGGGGACAGGGTTTGCCCCTCCACTTT; CDR3: CASIGGQGLPLHF
V: TRBV19; J: TRBJ2-7; length: 17; D: NA; size: NA; DNA: TGTGCCAGTAGCCCCCAGGGGATATCTAGCGGCTCCTACGAGCAGTACTTC; CDR3: CASSPQGISSGSYEQYF
V: TRBV10-3; J: TRBJ1-1; length: 11; D: NA; size: NA; DNA: TGTGCCATCAGTGAGACAGTTGAAGCTTTCTTT; CDR3: CAISETVEAFF
V: TRBV5-5; J: TRBJ2-7; length: 14; D: TRBD1; size: NA; DNA: TGTGCCAGCAGCTACGGGACAGGGGCTAGGGAGCAGTACTTC; CDR3: CASSYGTGAREQYF
V: TRBV28; J: TRBJ1-2; length: 12; D: NA; size: NA; DNA: TGTGCCAGCAGAGGACAGTCCTATGGCTACACCTTC; CDR3: CASRGQSYGYTF
V: TRBV30; J: TRBJ1-5; length: 14; D: TRBD1; size: NA; DNA: TGTGCTCTTCTCGAGAGGACAGGGGTTCAGCCCCAGCATTTT; CDR3: CALLERTGVQPQHF
V: TRBV24-1; J: TRBJ1-5; length: 12; D: NA; size: NA; DNA: TGTGCCACCAGTGATTCTAATCAGCCCCAGCATTTT; CDR3: CATSDSNQPQHF
V: TRBV5-1; J: TRBJ1-1; length: 12; D: NA; size: NA; DNA: TGCGCCAGCAGCCAAACAGGAAATGAAGCTTTCTTT; CDR3: CASSQTGNEAFF
V: TRBV19; J: TRBJ1-4; length: 15; D: NA; size: NA; DNA: TGTGCCAGTAGTACCCGACAGTCAACTAATGAAAAACTGTTTTTT; CDR3: CASSTRQSTNEKLFF
V: TRBV14; J: TRBJ1-1; length: 17; D: TRBD1; size: NA; DNA: TGTGCCAGCAGCCAAGCGTTCGGACAGGGTGTCGGCACTGAAGCTTTCTTT; CDR3: CASSQAFGQGVGTEAFF
V: TRBV19; J: TRBJ1-4; length: 15; D: NA; size: NA; DNA: TGTGCCAGTAGGAGATTAACAGGGTCTAATGAAAAACTGTTTTTT; CDR3: CASRRLTGSNEKLFF
V: TRBV5-1; J: TRBJ1-6; length: 16; D: TRBD1; size: NA; DNA: TGCGCCAGCAGGCAGGGGGCGAATCCGGGAGGTTCACCCCTCCACTTT; CDR3: CASRQGANPGGSPLHF
V: TRBV18; J: TRBJ2-4; length: 17; D: TRBD1; size: NA; DNA: TGTGCCAGCTCACTACGACAGGGGTCCCTAGCCAAAAACATTCAGTACTTC; CDR3: CASSLRQGSLAKNIQYF
V: TRBV7-2; J: TRBJ2-1; length: 15; D: TRBD2; size: NA; DNA: TGTGCCAGCAGCTCGAGGACTAGCGGGATTGATGAGCAGTTCTTC; CDR3: CASSSRTSGIDEQFF
V: TRBV7-8; J: TRBJ1-5; length: 16; D: NA; size: NA; DNA: TGTGCCAGCAGCTTAATCACAGGAACTAGCAATCAGCCCCAGCATTTT; CDR3: CASSLITGTSNQPQHF
V: TRBV6-2/TRBV6-3; J: TRBJ2-1; length: 16; D: NA; size: once; DNA: TGTGCCAGCAGTTACGAGGAGGGGAACTCCTACAATGAGCAGTTCTTC; CDR3: CASSYEEGNSYNEQFF
V: TRBV5-1; J: TRBJ2-2; length: 13; D: NA; size: NA; DNA: TGCGCCAGCCGCCTAGGAGGGACCGGGGAGCTGTTTTTT; CDR3: CASRLGGTGELFF
V: TRBV9; J: TRBJ2-6; length: 14; D: NA; size: NA; DNA: TGTGCCAGCAGCGTAGTAGCGGGGGCCAACGTCCTGACTTTC; CDR3: CASSVVAGANVLTF
V: TRBV4-2; J: TRBJ2-4; length: 16; D: TRBD2; size: few; DNA: TGTGCCAGCAGCCAAGGACTAGCGGGAGCCAAAAACATTCAGTACTTC; CDR3: CASSQGLAGAKNIQYF
V: TRBV11-1; J: TRBJ2-2; length: 15; D: NA; size: NA; DNA: TGTGCCAGCTTTTTGGGACACAGAGTGGCCGGGGAGCTGTTTTTT; CDR3: CASFLGHRVAGELFF
V: TRBV7-2; J: TRBJ2-5; length: 15; D: NA; size: once; DNA: TGTGCCAGCAGCTTAGGGGGAGTGGGTCGAGAGACCCAGTACTTC; CDR3: CASSLGGVGRETQYF
V: TRBV3-1/TRBV3-2; J: TRBJ2-5; length: 18; D: TRBD2; size: few; DNA: TGTGCCAGCAGCCAAGATTTTAGAAGCGGGGGGGCCGGCGAGACCCAGTACTTC; CDR3: CASSQDFRSGGAGETQYF
V: TRBV27; J: TRBJ2-3; length: 15; D: NA; size: NA; DNA: TGTGCCAGCAGTTTATTGCAGTTTGGCACAGATACGCAGTATTTT; CDR3: CASSLLQFGTDTQYF
V: TRBV7-2; J: TRBJ2-2; length: 14; D: NA; size: NA; DNA: TGTGCCAGCAGCTCCCTTGCGAACACCGGGGAGCTGTTTTTT; CDR3: CASSSLANTGELFF
V: TRBV9; J: TRBJ1-2; length: 14; D: TRBD1; size: NA; DNA: TGTGCCAGCAGCGTAGGACAGGGTTCTTGGGGCTACACCTTC; CDR3: CASSVGQGSWGYTF
V: TRBV27; J: TRBJ2-3; length: 13; D: NA; size: NA; DNA: TGTGCCAGCAGTTTTGACGGAGACGGTACGCAGTATTTT; CDR3: CASSFDGDGTQYF
V: TRBV7-9; J: TRBJ2-7; length: 12; D: NA; size: NA; DNA: TGTGCCAGCAGCTTACAGAACCTCCAGCAGTACTTC; CDR3: CASSLQNLQQYF